These 30 T cell receptor beta chains were sequenced from one sample in a study of blood T cells in healthy people across ages (dated by TCRdb to the mid-2010s). The library came from 5' RACE. Sequencing was carried out with an Illumina HiSeq 2500. A second about 7 to 11 cycle PCR used a sample-barcoded 5' primer and a J-beta primer mix. TCRdb reprocessed the public reads (quality trimming at Q25 with fastp, clone calling with MiXCR) and kept in-frame beta chains. Under each unique CDR3 protein, matching rows form one entry showing the most common genes and DNA. The sample contains some 1.5 million distinct CDR3 sequences, 28% of them found a single time. The top ten constitute 7.7% of the sample. The sequenced material came from blood. Every receptor here comes from a woman in her 30s in good health.

This sequence joins TRBV4-3 and TRBJ2-1, with D possibly TRBD2 on 6 matching bases. With 3 bases removed from V and 8 bases from J, the gap between germline ends came to 17 bases. The CDR3 covers 15 residues. Looked up from germline, CDR1 is LGHNA and CDR2 is YSLEER. CDR3 in amino acids: CASSQGLLATYEQFF. The CDR3 coding sequence is TGCGCCAGCAGCCAGGGCTTACTAGCAACATATGAGCAGTTCTTC.

This clonotype showed up many times. The V gene is TRBV20-1, the J gene TRBJ2-7; no reliable D call. V was trimmed by 3 bases and J by 7 bases, leaving 4 bases between them. Germline CDR1 DFQATT, CDR2 SNEGSKA (reference sequence). The CDR3 covers 9 residues. CDR3 sequence (DNA): TGCAGTGCTAGTCAGGAGCAGTACTTC. Translated, it gives CSASQEQYF.

The V call is TRBV29-1, the J call TRBJ2-7; 7 bases map to TRBD1. Germline-derived CDR1 and CDR2 are SQVTM and ANQGSEA. V shed 4 bases, J shed 2 bases, and the junction held 14 bases outside the gene matches. The CDR3 is 16 amino acids. The CDR3 DNA follows: TGCAGCGTTGGAAGGGGGCAGGCGAGGTCCGCCTACGAGCAGTACTTC. This gives the protein CSVGRGQARSAYEQYF.

About this clonotype: One end of the junction fails to match germline, which may point to a read error. The rearrangement links TRBV6-1 to TRBJ2-5, with TRBD2 matching over 7 bases. Germline assignment: CDR1 MNHNS and CDR2 SASEGT. The CDR3 runs 15 residues. CDR3 in amino acids: CASRREGLVQGTQYF. CDR3 nucleotide sequence: TGTGCCAGCAGAAGGGAGGGTCTTGTACAAGGGACCCAGTACTTC.

In its sample, this clonotype was seen a few times. J is TRBJ2-3 and V is TRBV7-9, with 8 positions matching TRBD2. This CDR3 is 16 amino acids long. V was pared by 5 bases and J by 2 bases, with 9 bases of the junction left unmatched. Germline CDR1 and CDR2: SEHNR and FQNEAQ (reference sequence). The CDR3 region is CASSPTGTRITDTQYF. For the CDR3, the DNA is TGTGCCAGCAGCCCGACCGGGACTAGGATCACAGATACGCAGTATTTT.

This clonotype was observed many times. The CDR3: CSVEGPQEGIYEQYF. In DNA, the CDR3 is TGCAGCGTTGAGGGCCCCCAGGAGGGTATCTACGAGCAGTACTTC. The chain is built from TRBV29-1 and TRBJ2-7; TRBD2 might be the D (6 bases). Germline values: CDR1 SQVTM, CDR2 ANQGSEA. This CDR3 comprises 15 residues. V lost 3 bases to trimming and J lost 3 bases, with 18 bases between them.

This chain joins TRBV2 and TRBJ2-1, with 8 bases lining up with TRBD1. Germline trimming cut 4 bases from V and 7 bases from J; bases unmatched to any gene: 9. Germline CDR1 is SNHLY and CDR2 is FYNNEI. The CDR3 runs 15 residues. The CDR3 loop is CASSGRVQGANEQFF. The CDR3 coding sequence is TGTGCCAGCAGTGGAAGAGTGCAGGGGGCTAATGAGCAGTTCTTC.

This chain uses TRBV20-1 with TRBJ1-5; maybe TRBD1 (6 bases). V lost 3 bases to trimming and J lost 5 bases, with 11 bases between them. The CDR3 is made up of 13 amino acids. Germline V gene lookup returns CDR1 DFQATT and CDR2 SNEGSKA (reference sequence). CDR3 sequence reads: CSARDSTHQPQHF. The DNA for the CDR3 is TGCAGTGCTAGGGACAGCACTCATCAGCCCCAGCATTTT.

A few counts support this clonotype. J is TRBJ2-1 and V is TRBV15; 9 bases agree with TRBD2. The CDR3 is 17 residues long. The J segment lost 8 bases and the V segment lost 4 bases, leaving 15 bases of the junction unmatched. Per germline, CDR1 LNHNV and CDR2 YYDKDF (reference sequence). Here the CDR3 DNA reads TGTGCCACCAGCACCCCGGGCGGTAGCGGGGGAAGAGATGAGCAGTTCTTC. Protein: CATSTPGGSGGRDEQFF.

In its sample, this clonotype was seen many times. The chain couples TRBV12-3 or TRBV12-4 to TRBJ2-7; D unresolved. The CDR3 covers 14 residues. V was cut by 4 bases and J by 0 bases, with 10 bases left in between. In DNA, the CDR3 is TGTGCCAGCAGTTCATTGGGTAGCTCCTACGAGCAGTACTTC. Protein: CASSSLGSSYEQYF.

This clonotype was counted a few times. J is TRBJ2-1 and V is TRBV20-1; 7 nucleotides line up with TRBD2. In germline, CDR1 is DFQATT, CDR2 SNEGSKA (reference sequence). V shed 6 bases, J shed 5 bases, and the junction held 10 bases outside the gene matches. This CDR3 has 14 amino acids. The CDR3 loop is CSARRVGGDNEQFF. CDR3 in DNA: TGCAGTGCCCGGCGGGTGGGGGGGGACAATGAGCAGTTCTTC.

J is TRBJ1-1 and V is TRBV12-3 or TRBV12-4; 7 nucleotides agree with TRBD1. CDR3 length equals 17 residues. Trimming removed 4 bases from V and 0 bases from J; junction bases left unmatched: 11. CDR3 sequence (DNA): TGTGCCAGCAGTTGGGCGACAGGGACCCTCATGAACACTGAAGCTTTCTTT. As protein: CASSWATGTLMNTEAFF.

The rearrangement uses TRBV9 and TRBJ2-5, with a tentative D call TRBD2 (5 bases). The CDR3 covers 14 residues. Trimming removed 3 bases from V and 5 bases from J, with 14 bases in between. From germline, CDR1 is SGDLS and CDR2 YYNGEE. The CDR3 spells CASSAERGLETQYF. The CDR3 DNA follows: TGTGCCAGCAGCGCAGAGAGAGGGTTGGAGACCCAGTACTTC.

This clonotype was seen only a few times. The chain carries TRBV20-1 and TRBJ2-7, with 7 bases aligning to TRBD1. With V trimmed by 5 bases and J by 6 bases, 10 bases remained unmatched. The CDR3 sequence is 13 residues long. Germline CDR1 reads DFQATT; CDR2 reads SNEGSKA (reference sequence). The DNA of the CDR3 is TGCAGTGCTGGATCGACAGGGTCTGGCGAGCAGTACTTC. Its protein is CSAGSTGSGEQYF.

This clonotype was detected only a few times. The chain carries TRBV20-1 and TRBJ2-7; TRBD1 is a possible D gene (6 bases). V was shortened by 6 bases and J by 0 bases, with 15 bases between the two germline ends. The CDR3 has 14 residues. Germline lookup yields CDR1 DFQATT and CDR2 SNEGSKA (reference sequence). The CDR3 loop reads CSASQGFGSYEQYF. DNA of the CDR3: TGCAGTGCCTCACAGGGCTTCGGCTCCTACGAGCAGTACTTC.

This clonotype showed up just once. This rearrangement joins TRBV7-9 to TRBJ2-1, with 10 bases fitting TRBD2. J was trimmed by 7 bases and V by 5 bases; bases with no gene match: 17. The CDR3 has 18 residues. Germline V CDR1 and CDR2: SEHNR, FQNEAQ (reference sequence). DNA for the CDR3: TGTGCCAGCAGCCCATACGGCTTAAGCGGGGGGGCCTCAAATGAGCAGTTCTTC. Protein: CASSPYGLSGGASNEQFF. The full variable domain, in which reference TRBV7-9 and TRBJ2-1 provide the parts outside the CDR3, is DTGVSQNPRHKITKRGQNVTFRCDPISEHNRLYWYRQTLGQGPEFLTYFQNEAQLEKSRLLSDRFSAERPKGSFSTLEIQRTEQGDSAMYLCASSPYGLSGGASNEQFFGPGTRLTVL.

The chain employs TRBV20-1 and TRBJ2-3, with D uncertain. V was pared by 8 bases and J by 2 bases, with 26 bases between. Per germline, CDR1 DFQATT and CDR2 SNEGSKA (reference sequence). CDR3 length equals 17 residues. DNA for the CDR3: TGCAGTCTTGGGGTTTGGAAATCGCTAAGAACCACAGATACGCAGTATTTT. It is translated as CSLGVWKSLRTTDTQYF.

This clonotype has more than one count but fewer than ten. V usage is TRBV12-3 or TRBV12-4 and J usage is TRBJ1-5; 7 nucleotides agree with TRBD1. There are 20 residues in the CDR3. V lost 0 bases, J lost 0 bases, and 14 bases stayed unmatched. CDR3: CASSLAAYLAEGASNQPQHF. The CDR3 DNA follows: TGTGCCAGCAGTTTAGCGGCGTATTTGGCCGAGGGGGCTAGCAATCAGCCCCAGCATTTT.

This clonotype was picked up a small number of times. The chain recombines TRBV4-1 with TRBJ2-1; the D gene is possibly TRBD2 (5 bases). CDR1 and CDR2 (germline): MGHRA, YSYEKL. CDR3 size: 17 residues. V shed 0 bases and J shed 0 bases, with 12 bases lying between them. The CDR3 DNA follows: TGCGCCAGCAGCCAAGATCTAGCAGAGAGCTCCTACAATGAGCAGTTCTTC. Translating it yields CASSQDLAESSYNEQFF.

The CDR3 loop is CASGAYNEQYF. Here the CDR3 DNA reads TGTGCCAGCGGGGCCTACAATGAGCAGTACTTC. The rearrangement joins TRBV6-6 to TRBJ2-1; D possibly corresponds to TRBD1 (5 bases). Matching the DNA end better, TRBJ2-7 makes the J call doubtful. Germline loops: CDR1 MNHNY, CDR2 SVGAGI (reference sequence). The CDR3 length is 11 residues.

This chain connects TRBV5-1 to TRBJ1-2, with D perhaps TRBD1 (6 bases). Trimming left V 4 bases short and J 4 bases short, with 14 bases between. There are 14 residues in the CDR3. Germline V gene sequence: CDR1 SGHRS, CDR2 YFSETQ. The DNA of the CDR3 is TGCGCCAGCAGCCAACCGGACAGAGCCTATGGCTACACCTTC. This gives the protein CASSQPDRAYGYTF.

This clonotype showed up many times. The genes are TRBV12-3 or TRBV12-4 and TRBJ2-1, with D perhaps matching TRBD2 (6 bases). With 1 base removed from V and 6 bases from J, the gap between germline ends came to 16 bases. The length of the CDR3 is 16 residues. The CDR3 DNA is TGTGCCAGCAGTTTAGTCCCGGGGGAAGGACCCAATGAGCAGTTCTTC. Protein product: CASSLVPGEGPNEQFF.

This clonotype was recorded at least ten times. V gene TRBV6-5 combines with J gene TRBJ2-1; D perhaps matches TRBD2 (6 bases). The CDR3 covers 14 residues. V lost 7 bases to trimming and J lost 8 bases, with 18 bases between them. Germline V gene sequence: CDR1 MNHEY, CDR2 SVGAGI. CDR3 bases: TGTGCCAGCACCAGGGTAGCGGAAACCGATGAGCAGTTCTTC. Translated, it gives CASTRVAETDEQFF.

This sequence joins TRBV20-1 and TRBJ2-4; a possible D gene is TRBD1 (5 bases). V was clipped by 1 base and J by 7 bases, with 11 bases between them. Germline loops: CDR1 DFQATT, CDR2 SNEGSKA (reference sequence). This CDR3 region has 13 residues. For the CDR3, the DNA is TGCAGTGCTAGAGCTGGGGCGGTGAACATTCAGTACTTC. This encodes CSARAGAVNIQYF.

The gene calls are TRBV7-2 and TRBJ2-7, with D possibly being TRBD1 (6 bases). Between the trimmed V and J ends, which lost 4 bases and 6 bases, there was a span of 16 bases. The germline CDR1 and CDR2 sequences are SGHTA and FQGNSA. The CDR3 consists of 14 residues. CDR3 nucleotide sequence: TGTGCCAGCAGCTGGGGACATGGCATAGGCGAGCAGTACTTC. Translation gives CASSWGHGIGEQYF.

Here the CDR3 reads CASSLVGSLSSYNSPLHF. CDR3 bases: TGCGCCAGCAGCTTGGTTGGCAGTCTGAGCTCCTATAATTCACCCCTCCACTTT. This chain connects TRBV5-1 to TRBJ1-6; no definite D call. Germline assignment: CDR1 SGHRS and CDR2 YFSETQ. V lost 0 bases and J lost 0, with 13 bases in between. The CDR3 is 18 residues long.

The chain is built from TRBV7-2 and TRBJ2-2; 9 bases align to TRBD1. Germline CDR1 and CDR2: SGHTA and FQGNSA. The CDR3 has 16 residues. With V trimmed by 0 bases and J by 5 bases, 4 bases remained unmatched. CDR3 residues: CASSLADRGLTGELFF. CDR3 nucleotides: TGTGCCAGCAGCTTAGCGGACAGGGGATTAACCGGGGAGCTGTTTTTT.

V is TRBV20-1 and J is TRBJ2-3; D possibly corresponds to TRBD2 (5 bases). The CDR3 runs to 18 residues. The V gene lost 0 bases and the J gene lost 0 bases, with 19 bases spanning the gap. Germline CDR1 and CDR2: DFQATT and SNEGSKA (reference sequence). CDR3 amino acids: CSARDRRGSPASTDTQYF. CDR3 sequence (DNA): TGCAGTGCTAGAGACCGACGAGGGTCTCCCGCTAGCACAGATACGCAGTATTTT.

V gene TRBV20-1 combines with J gene TRBJ2-1; maybe TRBD2 (5 bases). V gave up 3 bases and J gave up 13 bases, with 16 bases separating them. The germline gives CDR1 DFQATT, CDR2 SNEGSKA (reference sequence). CDR3 length: 12 amino acids. The CDR3 protein is CSASSVWGAQFF. CDR3 nucleotides: TGCAGTGCTAGTAGCGTTTGGGGAGCTCAGTTCTTC.

The chain uses TRBV2 and TRBJ2-5, with D possibly matching TRBD2 (7 bases). V lost 3 bases, J lost 1 base, and 12 bases lay in between. Germline lookup yields CDR1 SNHLY and CDR2 FYNNEI. The CDR3 has 15 amino acids. In DNA form, the CDR3 reads TGTGCCAGCAGTGAGGGGGGGGGCGTCCAAGAGACCCAGTACTTC. Translation: CASSEGGGVQETQYF. Variable domain in full (rest from reference TRBV2 and TRBJ2-5): EPEVTQTPSHQVTQMGQEVILRCVPISNHLYFYWYRQILGQKVEFLVSFYNNEISEKSEIFDDQFSVERPDGSNFTLKIRSTKLEDSAMYFCASSEGGGVQETQYFGPGTRLLVL.